Listed below are T cell receptor beta chains from one sample, sequenced in a study of blood T cell repertoires in COVID-19. Measured with immunoSEQ multiplex PCR; TCRdb has only the in-frame clones, and not every one. The data show 400,000 to 450,000 clones, with about 91% seen just once and approximately 1.5% held by the top ten. The sample comprised peripheral blood. Every receptor here comes from a woman in her forties with COVID-19, enrolled during active disease. Both conserved end residues are part of each CDR3. Each record gives: D gene, V gene, clone size, J gene, CDR3 protein, CDR3 DNA. The D gene is left open where the match is weak. Rows may omit the clone size; those that give it use once, few, many or a size class.

.	TRBV11-2	.	TRBJ2-3	CASSLGELTDTQYF	TGTGCCAGCAGCTTAGGGGAGTTGACAGATACGCAGTATTTT
.	TRBV6-5	.	TRBJ2-2	CASLQGEAGELFF	TGTGCCAGTCTACAGGGAGAAGCCGGGGAGCTGTTTTTT
TRBD1	TRBV11-3	.	TRBJ1-6	CASSRTGRNSPLHF	TGTGCCAGCAGCCGGACAGGGAGGAATTCACCCCTCCACTTT
TRBD1	TRBV5-4	.	TRBJ1-2	CASSFVQGAQGYTF	TGTGCCAGCAGCTTCGTACAGGGGGCACAAGGCTACACCTTC
.	TRBV6-5	.	TRBJ2-1	CASSHREGSYNEQFF	TGTGCCAGCAGTCACAGGGAGGGTTCCTACAATGAGCAGTTCTTC
TRBD2	TRBV11-2	.	TRBJ2-3	CASIRGAGGASTDTQYF	TGTGCCAGCATACGGGGGGCGGGGGGAGCTAGCACAGATACGCAGTATTTT
.	TRBV16	.	TRBJ2-7	CASSQEQETNTYEQYF	TGTGCCAGCAGCCAAGAGCAGGAGACTAATACCTACGAGCAGTACTTC
.	TRBV6-5	.	TRBJ1-4	CASRDTATNEKLFF	TGTGCCAGCAGGGACACTGCAACTAATGAAAAACTGTTTTTT
TRBD1	TRBV2	.	TRBJ1-5	CASRGAGGRSNQPQHF	TGTGCCAGCAGGGGGGCAGGGGGAAGGAGCAATCAGCCCCAGCATTTT
TRBD2	TRBV18	.	TRBJ2-1	CASSGLGGSSYNEQFF	TGTGCCAGCTCAGGGTTAGGCGGGAGCTCCTACAATGAGCAGTTCTTC
TRBD1	TRBV5-1	.	TRBJ1-1	CASSLDNRGTGAFF	TGCGCCAGCAGCTTGGATAACAGGGGAACGGGAGCTTTCTTT
TRBD2	TRBV5-4	.	TRBJ2-7	CASSPGGGYNYEQYF	TGTGCCAGCAGCCCGGGAGGGGGATACAATTACGAGCAGTACTTC
TRBD1	TRBV30	.	TRBJ1-1	CAGDRGATEAFF	TGTGCCGGCGACAGGGGAGCCACTGAAGCTTTCTTT
.	TRBV10-3	.	TRBJ2-3	CAISESGGITDTQYF	TGTGCCATCAGTGAGTCGGGCGGGATCACAGATACGCAGTATTTT
.	TRBV7-9	.	TRBJ1-4	CASSLSRRADEKLFF	TGTGCCAGCAGCTTAAGTCGCAGGGCGGATGAAAAACTGTTTTTT
TRBD2	TRBV7-3	.	TRBJ2-5	CASSFQRGEKETQYF	TGTGCCAGCAGCTTCCAGCGGGGGGAAAAAGAGACCCAGTACTTC
.	TRBV2	.	TRBJ1-1	CASSVYREGTEAFF	TGTGCCAGCAGTGTCTACAGGGAAGGGACTGAAGCTTTCTTT
.	TRBV4-3	.	TRBJ1-2	CASSQDLSSYGYTF	TGCGCCAGCAGCCAAGACCTATCAAGCTATGGCTACACCTTC
TRBD1	TRBV6-4	.	TRBJ2-1	CASSVGQGANNEQFF	TGTGCCAGCAGTGTCGGGCAGGGGGCGAACAATGAGCAGTTCTTC
TRBD2	TRBV27	once	TRBJ2-2	CASSPSAGEDTGELFF	TGTGCCAGCAGTCCTAGCGCGGGGGAGGACACCGGGGAGCTGTTTTTT
.	TRBV4-2	.	TRBJ1-2	CASSQGGGYTF	TGTGCCAGCAGCCAAGGCGGTGGCTACACCTTC
.	TRBV19	.	TRBJ1-2	CASRSGNYGYTF	TGTGCCAGCCGATCAGGGAACTATGGCTACACCTTC
.	TRBV11-2	.	TRBJ1-1	CASSPRGGTKAFF	TGTGCCAGCAGCCCGCGGGGGGGGACTAAAGCTTTCTTT
.	TRBV7-9	few	TRBJ2-2	CASSPDRRTGELFF	TGTGCCAGCAGCCCCGACAGGAGAACCGGGGAGCTGTTTTTT
.	TRBV27	.	TRBJ1-5	CASSLGGQPQHF	TGTGCCAGCAGTCTAGGTGGTCAGCCCCAGCATTTT
.	TRBV6-5	.	TRBJ2-6	CASSYSTGSGANVLTF	TGTGCCAGCAGTTACTCGACAGGCTCTGGGGCCAACGTCCTGACTTTC
TRBD2	TRBV5-1	.	TRBJ2-3	CASSLGSSGSTDTQYF	TGCGCCAGCAGCTTGGGGTCTAGCGGAAGCACAGATACGCAGTATTTT
TRBD2	TRBV4-3	.	TRBJ2-5	CASSQGAGRVGETQYF	TGCGCCAGCAGCCAGGGAGCAGGGAGGGTAGGAGAGACCCAGTACTTC
TRBD1	TRBV25-1	.	TRBJ1-1	CASSEGQGADTEAFF	TGTGCCAGCAGTGAGGGACAGGGGGCGGACACTGAAGCTTTCTTT
.	TRBV5-4	.	TRBJ2-3	CASSRSPADTQYF	TGTGCCAGCAGCCGATCGCCAGCAGATACGCAGTATTTT
.	TRBV7-9	once	TRBJ1-5	CASSPTEGGGNQPQHF	TGTGCCAGCAGCCCTACTGAGGGGGGGGGCAATCAGCCCCAGCATTTT
.	TRBV7-2	few	TRBJ1-6	CASSPAARNSPLHF	TGTGCCAGCAGCCCCGCAGCGAGAAATTCACCCCTCCACTTT
TRBD2	TRBV11-2	.	TRBJ2-4	CASSLDGRLAGIAKNIQYF	TGTGCCAGCAGCTTAGATGGTCGCCTAGCGGGGATAGCCAAAAACATTCAGTACTTC
TRBD1	TRBV24-1	few	TRBJ1-5	CATSKGQGSNQPQHF	TGTGCCACCTCTAAAGGACAGGGGAGCAATCAGCCCCAGCATTTT
TRBD1	TRBV11-2	few	TRBJ1-3	CATLLRGTATQSSGNTIYF	TGTGCCACCCTACTGAGGGGGACAGCGACCCAAAGCTCTGGAAACACCATATATTTT
.	TRBV2	.	TRBJ1-5	CASRGGTASGQPQHF	TGTGCCAGCAGGGGAGGGACCGCGTCGGGTCAGCCCCAGCATTTT
.	TRBV7-2	few	TRBJ2-7	CASSLDRANYEQYF	TGTGCCAGCAGCTTAGACAGAGCTAACTACGAGCAGTACTTC
TRBD1	TRBV6-2/TRBV6-3	.	TRBJ1-2	CASSVGQGAYYGYTF	TGTGCCAGCAGTGTCGGACAGGGGGCGTACTATGGCTACACCTTC
TRBD1	TRBV5-6	.	TRBJ1-2	CASSVRDRYYGYTF	TGTGCCAGCAGCGTCCGGGACAGGTACTATGGCTACACCTTC
.	TRBV7-9	.	TRBJ2-2	CASSSTTRNTGELFF	TGTGCCAGCAGTTCCACGACACGGAACACCGGGGAGCTGTTTTTT
TRBD1	TRBV5-4	.	TRBJ1-4	CASSFKTGGANEKLFF	TGTGCCAGCAGCTTTAAGACAGGGGGTGCTAATGAAAAACTGTTTTTT
.	TRBV3-1/TRBV3-2	.	TRBJ1-1	CASSQVGEVGEAFF	TGTGCCAGCAGCCAAGTCGGGGAGGTAGGTGAAGCTTTCTTT
.	TRBV4-3	few	TRBJ2-7	CASSHDSTSYEQYF	TGCGCCAGCAGCCACGACAGCACCTCTTACGAGCAGTACTTC
.	TRBV3-1/TRBV3-2	.	TRBJ1-4	CASSHSNEKLFF	TGTGCCAGCAGCCACAGTAATGAAAAACTGTTTTTT
.	TRBV7-2	.	TRBJ1-4	CASSLRAGGPFGEKLFF	TGTGCCAGCAGCTTAAGGGCAGGAGGGCCATTCGGGGAAAAACTGTTTTTT
TRBD1	TRBV6-5	.	TRBJ1-6	CASSYSGQGSSPLHF	TGTGCCAGCAGTTATTCGGGACAGGGGTCTTCACCCCTCCACTTT
.	TRBV10-3	once	TRBJ1-1	CAISVGTGDEAFF	TGTGCCATCAGTGTAGGCACCGGGGATGAAGCTTTCTTT
.	TRBV19	.	TRBJ1-1	CASSIVAANTEAFF	TGTGCCAGTAGTATTGTGGCGGCGAACACTGAAGCTTTCTTT